One and the same sample provided the 26 T cell receptor beta chains below, sequenced in a study of blood T cell repertoires in COVID-19. Profiled with immunoSEQ multiplex PCR; TCRdb holds only in-frame clones, not every one. The sample includes approximately 260,000 clones, approximately 86% of them seen just once. The sample consisted of peripheral blood. The receptors were gathered from a woman older than 75 with active or convalescent COVID-19.

V gene TRBV4-1 combines with J gene TRBJ1-4; TRBD1 aligns across 7 bases. V gave up 4 bases and J gave up 7 bases; unmatched junction bases: 9. The germline CDR1 and CDR2 sequences are MGHRA and YSYEKL. The CDR3 covers 15 residues. CDR3 sequence reads: CASSLTTGWTEKLFF. The CDR3 DNA reads as TGCGCCAGCAGCCTAACGACAGGGTGGACTGAAAAACTGTTTTTT.

The chain is built from TRBV6-6 and TRBJ2-4; tentatively, D is TRBD1 (6 bases). The germline gives CDR1 MNHNY, CDR2 SVGAGI (reference sequence). The V end was cut by 6 bases, the J end by 2 bases, with 32 bases between. The length of the CDR3 is 21 residues. The DNA of the CDR3 is TGTGCCAGCAGCCAAACATTTAGCCGGGACACAAAGACCCAGACCAAAAACATTCAGTACTTC. This codes for CASSQTFSRDTKTQTKNIQYF.

The chain has TRBV20-1 and TRBJ1-5; D perhaps matches TRBD1 (5 bases). The germline gives CDR1 DFQATT, CDR2 SNEGSKA (reference sequence). The CDR3 is 14 residues long. V was shortened by 3 bases and J by 4 bases, with 13 bases between the two germline ends. The CDR3 sequence: CSASIGALNQPQHF. The CDR3 DNA reads as TGCAGTGCTAGTATAGGGGCTCTTAATCAGCCCCAGCATTTT.

This clone has just one count. The rearrangement links TRBV6-5 to TRBJ1-1; 9 bases match TRBD1. The trim removed 4 bases at V and 3 bases at J, leaving 9 bases unmatched. The CDR3 is 16 residues long. The V gene's germline CDR1 is MNHEY and CDR2 SVGAGI. The CDR3 region is CASSSGQGWEDTEAFF. The CDR3 DNA is TGTGCCAGCAGTTCGGGACAGGGCTGGGAGGACACTGAAGCTTTCTTT.

The rearrangement joins TRBV28 to TRBJ1-4; D is unresolved. CDR3 length: 16 residues. With 4 bases removed from V and 8 bases from J, the gap between germline ends came to 20 bases. CDR1 is MDHEN and CDR2 is SYDVKM in the germline V gene. For the CDR3, the DNA is TGTGCCAGCAGTTCTCTTGACGGAGGACGCAAGGAAAAACTGTTTTTT. Protein sequence: CASSSLDGGRKEKLFF. Together with reference TRBV28 and TRBJ1-4, the CDR3 gives the full variable domain: DVKVTQSSRYLVKRTGEKVFLECVQDMDHENMFWYRQDPGLGLRLIYFSYDVKMKEKGDIPEGYSVSREKKERFSLILESASTNQTSMYLCASSSLDGGRKEKLFFGSGTQLSVL.

The chain joins TRBV5-1 to TRBJ2-3; TRBD1 matches 7 bases. The CDR3 is 15 amino acids. Looked up from germline, CDR1 is SGHRS and CDR2 is YFSETQ. Trimming took 2 bases from V and 0 from J; bases not matched to a gene: 3. The CDR3 DNA sequence: TGCGCCAGCAGCTTACAGGGGTCAAGCACAGATACGCAGTATTTT. Residues: CASSLQGSSTDTQYF.

The chain recombines TRBV3-1 (or the pseudogene TRBV3-2) with TRBJ1-2; no reliable D call. V shed 0 bases and J shed 0 bases, with 11 bases lying between them. The CDR3 has 16 amino acids. Per the germline V gene, CDR1 is LGHDT and CDR2 is YNNKEL (reference sequence). The CDR3 loop is CASSQESLEANYGYTF. Here the CDR3 DNA reads TGTGCCAGCAGCCAAGAAAGTCTTGAGGCTAACTATGGCTACACCTTC.

V usage is TRBV29-1 and J usage is TRBJ2-5, with D perhaps matching TRBD1 (6 bases). From germline, CDR1 is SQVTM and CDR2 ANQGSEA. V was pared by 6 bases and J by 4 bases, with 24 bases between. The CDR3 extends over 16 amino acids. The CDR3 DNA reads TGCAGCGTCAAGTTCCTCCGTCAGGGGATAGGAGAGACCCAGTACTTC. Protein: CSVKFLRQGIGETQYF.

The chain employs TRBV12-3 or TRBV12-4 and TRBJ1-1; 9 bases match TRBD1. V lost 5 bases and J lost 4; bases outside the gene matches: 2. CDR3 length: 13 amino acids. In DNA form, the CDR3 reads TGTGCCAGCAGTGTGACAGGGGGCACTGAAGCTTTCTTT. The encoded protein is CASSVTGGTEAFF.

This clone was observed once. This chain connects TRBV27 to TRBJ2-5; weak D call: TRBD1 (6 bases). V was cut by 5 bases and J by 2 bases, with 12 bases left in between. Per the germline V gene, CDR1 is MNHEY and CDR2 is SMNVEV (reference sequence). The length of the CDR3 is 14 residues. CDR3 sequence reads: CASSRRDTQETQYF. CDR3 DNA: TGTGCCAGCAGTCGCCGGGACACACAAGAGACCCAGTACTTC.

The chain couples TRBV3-1 (or the pseudogene TRBV3-2) to TRBJ1-2; TRBD1 is a possible D gene (5 bases). The V end lost 6 bases, the J end lost 6 bases, and 17 bases lay between the germline ends. CDR1 and CDR2 (germline): LGHDT, YNNKEL (reference sequence). CDR3 size: 14 residues. CDR3 protein: CASSLTGGGNGYTF. The DNA for the CDR3 is TGTGCCAGCAGTCTAACTGGGGGAGGGAATGGCTACACCTTC.

J is TRBJ2-1 and V is TRBV18, with TRBD1 as a possible D gene (6 bases). The CDR3 extends over 13 amino acids. The germline V gene has CDR1 KGHSH and CDR2 LQKENI. V lost 2 bases and J 14 bases, leaving 16 bases between the germline ends. The CDR3 bases are TGTGCCAGCTCACCATCATTAGGGAGACAGGAGTTCTTC. This translates into CASSPSLGRQEFF.

The rearrangement links TRBV11-3 to TRBJ2-3; tentative D call: TRBD1 (6 bases). Germline V CDR1 and CDR2: SGHNT, YENEEA. Trimming cost V 2 bases and J 5 bases, with 23 bases left between them. The CDR3 spans 18 residues. This CDR3 reads CASSLYLGALGGQDTQYF. In DNA, the CDR3 is TGTGCCAGCAGCTTATATCTCGGGGCCCTAGGGGGTCAAGATACGCAGTATTTT.

This CDR3 is CSVEGTLTKNIQYF. In DNA form, the CDR3 reads TGCAGCGTTGAAGGGACTCTAACCAAAAACATTCAGTACTTC. This chain uses TRBV29-1 with TRBJ2-4; TRBD2 is a possible D gene (5 bases). The CDR3 consists of 14 residues. V was shortened by 1 base and J by 2 bases, with 9 bases between the two germline ends. Germline values: CDR1 SQVTM, CDR2 ANQGSEA.

The chain carries TRBV7-9 and TRBJ1-3, with D unresolved. The germline gives CDR1 SEHNR, CDR2 FQNEAQ (reference sequence). This CDR3 region has 15 residues. The V end was cut by 3 bases, the J end by 0 bases, with 9 bases between. For the CDR3, the DNA is TGTGCCAGCAGCTTGGCGGGAAGCTCTGGAAACACCATATATTTT. Translated: CASSLAGSSGNTIYF.

The gene calls are TRBV10-2 and TRBJ1-2; D is uncertain. Germline V gene lookup returns CDR1 WSHSY and CDR2 SAAADI. Deletions cut 6 bases from V and 4 bases from J, with 6 bases between. This CDR3 spans 11 amino acids. Here the CDR3 DNA reads TGCGCCAGCAGCGGAGCCTATGGCTACACCTTC. This encodes CASSGAYGYTF.

The chain joins TRBV5-1 to TRBJ1-3; 8 bases are a match to TRBD1. Trimming at V came to 0 bases and at J to 1 base, leaving 9 bases not matched to a gene. Germline CDR1 is SGHRS and CDR2 is YFSETQ. The CDR3 has 18 amino acids. In nucleotides, the CDR3 is TGCGCCAGCAGCTTGGAAACGACAGGGGCCCGATCTGGAAACACCATATATTTT. This encodes CASSLETTGARSGNTIYF.

This chain connects TRBV2 to TRBJ1-1; D perhaps matches TRBD1 (6 bases). V lost 3 bases and J lost 8, with 10 bases in between. The CDR3 contains 12 residues. Germline V gene sequence: CDR1 SNHLY, CDR2 FYNNEI. CDR3 sequence reads: CASSDDRIEAFF. For the CDR3, the DNA is TGTGCCAGCAGTGATGACAGGATCGAAGCTTTCTTT.

Concerning this clone itself: A junction end diverges from the germline sequence, so it may reflect a read error. The chain joins TRBV7-7 to TRBJ2-2; TRBD1 aligns across 7 bases. In germline, CDR1 is SSHAT, CDR2 FNYEAQ (reference sequence). The CDR3 is 17 amino acids. The DNA for the CDR3 is TGTGCTAGCAGCTTAGTCACCGGGACAGCGAACACCGGGGAGCTGTTTTTT. Amino acids: CASSLVTGTANTGELFF.

This chain links TRBV19 with TRBJ1-4; perhaps TRBD1 as D (5 bases). The germline CDR1 and CDR2 sequences are LNHDA and SQIVND (reference sequence). The CDR3 has 15 residues. V lost 4 bases to trimming and J lost 0 bases, with 9 bases between them. CDR3 amino acids: CASSTGTATNEKLFF. CDR3 coding DNA: TGTGCCAGTAGTACAGGGACTGCAACTAATGAAAAACTGTTTTTT.

The chain carries TRBV10-2 and TRBJ1-4, with 7 nucleotides matching TRBD1. Per germline, CDR1 WSHSY and CDR2 SAAADI. The CDR3 has 14 amino acids. Trimming at V came to 2 bases and at J to 7 bases, leaving 4 bases not matched to a gene. CDR3 region: CASSEPGGGEKLFF. CDR3 DNA sequence: TGCGCCAGCAGTGAGCCAGGGGGAGGTGAAAAACTGTTTTTT.

The rearrangement uses TRBV2 and TRBJ1-5, with D perhaps TRBD1 (5 bases). The CDR3 runs 14 residues. Trimming took off 1 base at V and 6 bases at J, with 10 bases between the two ends. Germline CDR1 and CDR2: SNHLY and FYNNEI. The CDR3 loop reads CASSEGQGAQPQHF. The CDR3 DNA reads as TGTGCCAGCAGTGAAGGGCAGGGCGCTCAGCCCCAGCATTTT. Drawing the rest from reference TRBV2 and TRBJ1-5, the complete variable domain is EPEVTQTPSHQVTQMGQEVILRCVPISNHLYFYWYRQILGQKVEFLVSFYNNEISEKSEIFDDQFSVERPDGSNFTLKIRSTKLEDSAMYFCASSEGQGAQPQHFGDGTRLSIL.

As regards this clone: Other DNA sequences in this specimen translate into the identical CDR3. The genes are TRBV9 and TRBJ2-7; 9 bases agree with TRBD1. This CDR3 has 15 residues. The J segment lost 7 bases and the V segment lost 8 bases, leaving 16 bases of the junction unmatched. Germline V gives CDR1 SGDLS, CDR2 YYNGEE. The CDR3 sequence: CASSRGTGTLEEQYF. The CDR3 DNA reads as TGTGCCAGTAGCCGTGGGACAGGGACATTGGAGGAGCAGTACTTC.

The chain carries TRBV5-6 and TRBJ2-2, with a weak D call TRBD2 (5 bases). V was pared by 4 bases and J by 6 bases, with 13 bases between. Germline values: CDR1 SGHDT, CDR2 YYEEEE. This CDR3 has 14 amino acids. The CDR3 bases are TGTGCCAGCAGCCAAGGACTTACCCCCGGGGAGCTGTTTTTT. Protein product: CASSQGLTPGELFF.

V and J are TRBV29-1 and TRBJ2-1, with 15 positions matching TRBD2. V lost 7 bases and J lost 8; bases outside the gene matches: 9. CDR3 size: 15 residues. Germline V lookup: CDR1 SQVTM, CDR2 ANQGSEA. CDR3 sequence reads: CSAGGTSGRRDEQFF. DNA for the CDR3: TGCAGCGCCGGAGGGACTAGCGGGAGGAGGGATGAGCAGTTCTTC.

V gene TRBV7-9 combines with J gene TRBJ2-3; possibly TRBD1 for D (5 bases). V gave up 3 bases and J gave up 5 bases, with 12 bases separating them. Germline V CDR1 and CDR2: SEHNR, FQNEAQ (reference sequence). This CDR3 spans 14 amino acids. CDR3 bases: TGTGCCAGCAGCTTGGTAGGGGTTCAAGATACGCAGTATTTT. This codes for CASSLVGVQDTQYF.